Listed here are 32 T cell receptor beta chains from one sample, sequenced in a study of tumor and adjacent non-tumor tissue in lung cancer. Three rounds of nested PCR, following a modified ARM-PCR protocol, produced the TCRbeta library. TCRdb reprocessed the multiplex PCR reads with MiXCR, giving one entry per CDR3 protein. The repertoire holds 60,000 to 95,000 distinct CDR3 sequences, with around 77% as singletons. No cell sorting was done before RNA was extracted from the tissue. The material sequenced was lung tumor tissue. These receptors all stem from a woman between 50 and 59 years old with non-small cell lung cancer.

Concerning this clonotype itself: In this CDR3 the conserved last residue, phenylalanine or tryptophan, is missing, so a read error is likely. The chain is built from TRBV6-6 and TRBJ1-5, with D perhaps TRBD1 (5 bases). The CDR3 is 15 residues long. With 2 bases removed from V and 4 bases from J, the gap between germline ends came to 12 bases. Germline V gives CDR1 MNHNY, CDR2 SVGAGI (reference sequence). CDR3 in DNA: TGTGCCAGCAGTTACGGCCAGGGCACTAATCAGCCCCAGCATTCT. It yields the protein CASSYGQGTNQPQHS.

Concerning this clonotype: The CDR3 does not close with the conserved phenylalanine or tryptophan, likely indicating a read error. This chain uses TRBV4-1 with TRBJ2-2; D might be TRBD2 (5 bases). Germline lookup yields CDR1 MGHRA and CDR2 YSYEKL. The CDR3 is made up of 16 amino acids. This chain's CDR3 is CASSQEGGLVTGELFI. In DNA form, the CDR3 reads TGCGCCAGCAGCCAAGAAGGAGGTCTAGTGACCGGTGAGCTGTTTATT.

This clonotype ranks as medium-sized. V is TRBV11-1 and J is TRBJ2-1; D might be TRBD2 (6 bases). V lost 5 bases, J lost 4 bases, and 12 bases lay in between. Germline CDR1 is SGHAT and CDR2 is FQDESV (reference sequence). This CDR3 is 14 amino acids long. The CDR3 DNA sequence: TGTGCCAGCAGCCCCGGCCGGGAGTACAATGAGCAGTTCTTC. Protein: CASSPGREYNEQFF.

About this clonotype itself: One end of the junction is discordant with germline, which a read error may explain. This chain uses TRBV12-3 or TRBV12-4 with TRBJ2-3; 8 positions match TRBD1. The CDR3 loop spans 14 amino acids. CDR3 coding DNA: TGCGCCAGCATCCGGACAGGGAGCACAGATACGTGGAATTTT. Its translation: CASIRTGSTDTWNF.

Comment on this clonotype: A junction boundary mismatches the germline segment, possibly from a read error. The chain has TRBV4-1 and TRBJ2-7; 7 bases match TRBD2. This CDR3 has 18 residues. The V gene's germline CDR1 is MGHRA and CDR2 YSYEKL. CDR3 sequence: CASRQGLLSRGSSYEQYF. The DNA of the CDR3 is TGCGCCAGCAGACAAGGCCTACTCTCGCGCGGGAGTTCCTACGAGCAGTATTTC.

About this clonotype itself: Sequence at one end of the junction differs from germline and may be a read error. The CDR3 here is CASSLVVGGQYDQYF. In DNA form, the CDR3 reads TGTGCCAGCAGCTTAGTGGTGGGAGGCCAGTACGATCAGTACTTC. The rearrangement links TRBV11-2 to TRBJ2-7, with a weak D call TRBD2 (6 bases). Germline V gene sequence: CDR1 SGHAT, CDR2 FQNNGV. The CDR3 loop spans 15 amino acids. Combining the CDR3 with reference TRBV11-2 and TRBJ2-7 gives the whole variable domain EAGVAQSPRYKIIEKRQSVAFWCNPISGHATLYWYQQILGQGPKLLIQFQNNGVVDDSQLPKDRFSAERLKGVDSTLKIQPAKLEDSAVYLCASSLVVGGQYDQYFGPGTRLTVT.

About this clonotype itself: It is likely a read error, because the conserved phenylalanine at the end of the CDR3 is missing. The chain employs TRBV29-1 and TRBJ2-1; the match to TRBD2 covers 9 bases. CDR3 size: 17 residues. CDR1 is SQVTM, CDR2 ANQGSEA, per germline. CDR3 sequence (DNA): TGCAGTGTTGAAGATCTAGCGGGATGGAGCTCCTACAATGAGCAGTTCCTC. Its protein product is CSVEDLAGWSSYNEQFL.

Concerning this clonotype: An end of the junction does not agree with germline; a read error may underlie this. V usage is TRBV12-3 or TRBV12-4 and J usage is TRBJ2-6; D ambiguous. This CDR3 region has 15 residues. The CDR3 coding sequence is TGTGTCAGCAGTTTTGGTAGCTCTGGGGCCAACGTCCTGACTTTC. Protein product: CVSSFGSSGANVLTF.

As concerns this clonotype: Being one base from a much bigger clone, this may be a read error. The chain links TRBV30 to TRBJ2-7; D perhaps matches TRBD1 (5 bases). V gave up 2 bases and J gave up 4 bases, with 12 bases separating them. Germline V gives CDR1 GTSNPN, CDR2 SVGIG (reference sequence). This CDR3 spans 13 amino acids. CDR3: CAWSTGKPYEQYF. DNA for the CDR3: TGTGCCTGGAGTACAGGAAAACCGTACGAGCAGTACTTC. The entire variable domain, with the rest obtained from reference TRBV30 and TRBJ2-7, is as follows: SQTIHQWPATLVQPVGSPLSLECTVEGTSNPNLYWYRQAAGRGLQLLFYSVGIGQISSEVPQNLSASRPQDRQFILSSKKLLLSDSGFYLCAWSTGKPYEQYFGPGTRLTVT.

In the case of this clonotype: This may arise from a read error, as a much more abundant clone is one base away. The V gene is TRBV4-1, the J gene TRBJ2-7; 7 bases line up with TRBD1. CDR3 length: 15 residues. Germline V gives CDR1 MGHRA, CDR2 YSYEKL. CDR3 DNA sequence: TGCGCCAACAGCCAAGAGCGAGGGGGCTTCTACGAGCAGTACTTC. Translation: CANSQERGGFYEQYF.

A word on this clonotype: No conserved phenylalanine or tryptophan is present at the end of the CDR3, so a read error is the likely explanation. V and J are TRBV6-6 and TRBJ2-3, with D possibly TRBD1 on 6 matching bases. CDR3 length: 14 residues. V was shortened by 5 bases and J by 11 bases, with 20 bases between the two germline ends. Germline values: CDR1 MNHNY, CDR2 SVGAGI (reference sequence). The DNA of the CDR3 is TGTGCCAGCAGTGTCCAGGGACACACAGAGGTGCAGTATCTT. Translated, it gives CASSVQGHTEVQYL.

Note on this clonotype: A read error may produce the germline difference seen at one junction end. The chain carries TRBV6-6 and TRBJ2-7; 7 bases agree with TRBD2. This CDR3 region has 14 residues. Germline loops: CDR1 MNHNY, CDR2 SVGAGI (reference sequence). In DNA form, the CDR3 reads TGTGCCAGCATCAGGGAGGGAGGCGGGTACGAGCAGTGCTTC. Translated: CASIREGGGYEQCF.

About this clonotype itself: The DNA is left out, because the CDR3 cannot be placed on it with certainty; the CDR3 is given as TCRdb lists it. This rearrangement joins TRBV29-1 to TRBJ2-3. Inclusive of both ends, the CDR3 amounts to 14 amino acids. Germline-derived CDR1 and CDR2 are SQVTM and ANQGSEA. The chain's CDR3 is CSVDVGLGTDTRYF.

As regards this clonotype: At one boundary the junction diverges from the germline segment, which might be a read error. The V gene is TRBV20-1, the J gene TRBJ2-3; no firm D call. CDR1 is DFQATT, CDR2 SNEGSKA, per germline (reference sequence). The CDR3 length is 16 residues. In DNA form, the CDR3 reads TGCAGTTCTAGAGAGGCAGGCGTATCAACCACAGATACGCAGTATTTT. Translation gives CSSREAGVSTTDTQYF.

J is TRBJ2-1 and V is TRBV10-1, with 9 bases fitting TRBD2. Per germline, CDR1 WNHNN and CDR2 SYGVQD (reference sequence). The CDR3 runs 15 residues. Unmatched junction bases numbered 8, after V lost 7 bases and J lost 4 bases. The CDR3 is CASNETSGRYNEQFF. As DNA, the CDR3 is TGCGCCAGCAATGAAACAAGCGGGAGGTACAATGAGCAGTTCTTC.

In this sample, this clonotype turned up a few times. One end of the junction varies from germline; a read error may be responsible. The chain recombines TRBV4-1 with TRBJ2-1; unclear D gene. The CDR3 has 16 amino acids. The germline V gene has CDR1 MGHRA and CDR2 YSYEKL. The CDR3 DNA reads TGCGCCAGCAGCCAAGATCCTGGTAGCTCCTACGATGAGCAATTCTTC. Protein: CASSQDPGSSYDEQFF.

The chain has TRBV11-2 and TRBJ1-5; no clear D. The closer fit of TRBJ2-3 to the DNA end suggests the J call may be wrong. The germline CDR1 and CDR2 sequences are SGHAT and FQNNGV. CDR3 size: 15 residues. For the CDR3, the DNA is TGTGCCAGCAGCTGGGATGGTTATAGCTATCAGCCCCAGTATTTT. Amino acids: CASSWDGYSYQPQYF.

This clonotype was seen a single time. This clone may be a read error of a much larger clone one base away. The conserved phenylalanine or tryptophan is not found at the CDR3 terminus, so this likely reflects a read error. This chain uses TRBV15 with TRBJ2-5, with 8 bases lining up with TRBD2. Unmatched junction bases numbered 7, after V lost 3 bases and J lost 4 bases. CDR1 and CDR2 from the germline V gene are LNHNV and YYDKDF (reference sequence). The CDR3 has 15 residues. CDR3 nucleotide sequence: TGTGCCACCAGCAGTCTCCGTCTAGCGGGAGAGACCCAGTACTCC. This sequence encodes CATSSLRLAGETQYS.

The V call is TRBV4-1, the J call TRBJ2-5, with a possible D match to TRBD2 (6 bases). CDR1 is MGHRA, CDR2 YSYEKL, per germline. The CDR3 spans 13 residues. Trimming removed 6 bases at V and 13 bases at J, with 21 bases between. CDR3 residues: CASSPLGREYRYF. The CDR3, as DNA: TGCGCCAGCAGTCCCCTAGGACGGGAGTATCGGTACTTC.

The V and J genes are TRBV5-6 and TRBJ1-2; D unresolved. In germline, CDR1 is SGHDT, CDR2 YYEEEE. V gave up 9 bases and J gave up 5 bases, with 23 bases separating them. The CDR3 is 15 amino acids. CDR3 nucleotide sequence: TGTGCCAACAGTATTTCCGGCAGTAATCAGTATGGCTACACCTTC. Its translation is CANSISGSNQYGYTF. The full variable domain, in which reference TRBV5-6 and TRBJ1-2 provide the parts outside the CDR3, is DAGVTQSPTHLIKTRGQQVTLRCSPKSGHDTVSWYQQALGQGPQFIFQYYEEEERQRGNFPDRFSGHQFPNYSSELNVNALLLGDSALYLCANSISGSNQYGYTFGSGTRLTVV.

A note on this clonotype: The junction shows a germline mismatch at one end, possibly a read error. CDR3 DNA sequence: TGTGCCAACAGCACAAGACAGGGGAACAGTCGAGAGACCCAGTACTTC. Its protein is CANSTRQGNSRETQYF. This chain connects TRBV5-4 to TRBJ2-5; 8 nucleotides line up with TRBD1. This CDR3 has 16 amino acids. CDR1 is SGHNT and CDR2 is YYREEE in the germline V gene (reference sequence).

Concerning this clonotype: A read error may be the cause here, since a much bigger clone is one base away. The chain is built from TRBV6-5 and TRBJ2-1, with 8 bases fitting TRBD1. Germline CDR1 reads MNHEY; CDR2 reads SVGAGI. The CDR3 has 13 amino acids. CDR3 sequence reads: CASSYDRGHEQLF. DNA of the CDR3: TGTGCCAGCAGTTACGACAGGGGCCATGAGCAGCTCTTC.

V is TRBV4-2 and J is TRBJ1-5; the D gene is possibly TRBD1 (6 bases). This CDR3 is 19 amino acids long. Trimming took off 4 bases at V and 3 bases at J, with 25 bases between the two ends. CDR1 is LGHNA and CDR2 is YNFKEQ in the germline V gene. CDR3 in DNA: TGTGCCAGCAGCCCGCGACCCCACGACAGGACCCTGGACAATCAGCCCCAGCATTTT. The encoded protein is CASSPRPHDRTLDNQPQHF.

Points on this clonotype: The junction and the germline gene differ at one end; a read error may be behind it. CDR3 nucleotide sequence: TGTGCCAGCAGCGAAGACCGCGCAGAGAGAAGACTGTTTTTT. It is translated as CASSEDRAERRLFF. V gene TRBV14 combines with J gene TRBJ1-4, with D hard to call. CDR3 length: 14 residues. Germline V gives CDR1 SGHDN, CDR2 FVKESK.

This clonotype was counted at least ten times. The chain recombines TRBV10-3 with TRBJ2-1; TRBD2 aligns across 7 bases. Germline V gene lookup returns CDR1 ENHRY and CDR2 SYGVKD. This CDR3 has 15 residues. V lost 6 bases and J lost 2; bases outside the gene matches: 7. In DNA, the CDR3 is TGTGCCATCAGGGAAGGGGAGGGTCCCTACAATGAGCAGTTCTTC. This encodes CAIREGEGPYNEQFF.

V and J are TRBV4-2 and TRBJ2-7, with 13 bases lining up with TRBD2. V shed 3 bases and J 3 bases; nucleotides not matched to a gene: 11. The germline gives CDR1 LGHNA, CDR2 YNFKEQ. The CDR3 covers 18 residues. The CDR3 DNA reads as TGTGCCAGCAGCCATGAAGGACTAGCGGGAGTAGATCGCTACGAGCAGTACTTC. It encodes CASSHEGLAGVDRYEQYF.

This clonotype was seen once. The chain is built from TRBV6-5 and TRBJ2-3; the match to TRBD1 covers 7 bases. The germline V gene encodes CDR1 MNHEY and CDR2 SVGAGI. Trimming cost V 7 bases and J 3 bases; bases outside gene matches: 13. CDR3 size: 16 residues. The CDR3 coding sequence is TGTGCCAGCATTAAAGCGCTCGGACAGGAAACAGATACGCAGTATTTT. Protein sequence: CASIKALGQETDTQYF.

As to this clonotype: Because it lacks the conserved phenylalanine or tryptophan at the end, this CDR3 is likely a read error. It is unclear where the CDR3 begins or ends on the DNA, so no DNA is shown, and the CDR3 is as TCRdb lists it. The V call is TRBV28, the J call TRBJ2-3; the DNA was not used to check the table's D call, TRBD1. Germline V gene data show CDR1 as MDHEN and CDR2 as SYDVKM. The CDR3 extends over 12 residues, inclusive of both ends. The CDR3 is CATQGAADTQYL.

With regard to this clonotype: One end of the junction fails to match germline, which may point to a read error. This chain connects TRBV28 to TRBJ2-1, with 7 nucleotides matching TRBD2. The CDR3 contains 14 residues. Per germline, CDR1 MDHEN and CDR2 SYDVKM. The chain's CDR3 is CAGLETGGYNEQFF. CDR3 nucleotides: TGTGCCGGTCTTGAGACCGGGGGGTACAATGAACAGTTCTTC.

Worth noting for this clonotype: The conserved closing phenylalanine or tryptophan is absent in this CDR3, likely reflecting a read error. CDR3 amino acids: CASSLQVRQESQYC. CDR3 sequence (DNA): TGCGCCAGTAGTCTACAGGTCCGCCAAGAGTCCCAGTACTGC. The chain carries TRBV4-1 and TRBJ2-5, with D perhaps matching TRBD1 (5 bases). The germline V gene has CDR1 MGHRA and CDR2 YSYEKL. The CDR3 sequence is 14 residues long.

In nucleotides, the CDR3 is TGTGCCAGCAGGGGTCGACAAGTCCTCCCAGGGCGGGATGAGACCCAGTACTTC. Encoded protein: CASRGRQVLPGRDETQYF. This chain links TRBV6-1 with TRBJ2-5; maybe TRBD2 (6 bases). The V and J ends lost 6 bases and 5 bases respectively, with 28 bases between them. Germline lookup yields CDR1 MNHNS and CDR2 SASEGT. The CDR3 length is 18 residues.

Worth noting for this clonotype: Because the CDR3 is missing its conserved closing phenylalanine or tryptophan, this is likely a read error. The V and J genes are TRBV2 and TRBJ2-7, with 9 bases fitting TRBD2. This CDR3 contains 13 residues. Germline V gene sequence: CDR1 SNHLY, CDR2 FYNNEI. The CDR3 sequence is CTSAGGSPLEQYL. Written as DNA, the CDR3 is TGTACCAGCGCGGGAGGGTCTCCGCTCGAGCAGTACCTC.